This T cell receptor beta chain was captured by sequencing in a study of T cell responses to AZD1222 COVID-19 vaccine. Study results and caveats: Repertoires were obtained solely post-peak T cell response.

CDR3 length: 14 residues. The germline V gene has CDR1 SNHLY and CDR2 FYNNEI. Trimming took off 8 bases at V and 0 bases at J, with 12 bases between the two ends. The table came from immunoSEQ multiplex PCR; TCRdb's copy has only in-frame clones and leaves some out. The table has some 79,000 clones, roughly 75% seen once. This clone was seen just once. Its antigen is as yet unknown. This chain joins TRBV2 and TRBJ2-3; D assignment may be TRBD1 or TRBD2 (6 bases each). The sample was peripheral blood, taken 28 days after the second AZD1222 dose. The sequence was collected from an adult who received the AZD1222 COVID-19 vaccine. CDR3 sequence (DNA): TGTGCCAGCCGTGTGGGGGGCAGCACAGATACGCAGTATTTT. Encoded protein: CASRVGGSTDTQYF.